This is a list of T cell receptor beta chains from one sample in a study of cytomegalovirus exposure and HLA in healthy donors. The table came from immunoSEQ multiplex PCR; TCRdb's copy has only in-frame clones and leaves some out. Of hundreds of thousands of clones listed, around 80% are singletons. Sample: PBMCs. The receptors derive from a man younger than 30 in good health and CMV-seronegative. The CDR3 runs from the conserved cysteine through the conserved F or W. The D gene is left open where the match is weak. Clone size is given for some rows only: seen once, a few or many times, or a class if the clone is expanded.

clone size	V gene	J gene	D gene	CDR3 protein	CDR3 DNA
once	TRBV29-1	TRBJ2-1	TRBD2	CSVSFTSGRTYNEQFF	TGCAGCGTTTCTTTTACTAGCGGGAGAACCTACAATGAGCAGTTCTTC
-	TRBV2	TRBJ1-2	TRBD1	CASREGQNTNYGYTF	TGTGCCAGCAGGGAGGGACAGAACACTAACTATGGCTACACCTTC
-	TRBV25-1	TRBJ1-1	TRBD1	CASSDRGLTEAFF	TGTGCCAGCAGTGACAGGGGGCTGACTGAAGCTTTCTTT
few	TRBV5-8	TRBJ1-2	-	CASSRASNNYGYTF	TGTGCCAGCAGCCGTGCATCTAATAACTATGGCTACACCTTC
-	TRBV27	TRBJ2-7	-	CASSPDYYEQYF	TGTGCCAGCAGTCCGGACTATTACGAGCAGTACTTC
-	TRBV4-2	TRBJ2-1	TRBD2	CASSQDLVPALAGMRGGNEQFF	TGTGCCAGCAGCCAAGATCTGGTCCCCGCCCTAGCGGGAATGAGAGGAGGCAATGAGCAGTTCTTC
-	TRBV19	TRBJ2-2	TRBD2	CASTWTSRELFF	TGTGCCAGCACGTGGACTAGTCGGGAGCTGTTTTTT
-	TRBV2	TRBJ2-1	TRBD2	CASRSSGSSYNEQFF	TGTGCCAGCCGATCTAGCGGGAGCTCCTACAATGAGCAGTTCTTC
-	TRBV6-1	TRBJ2-4	-	CASSESGGTKNIQYF	TGTGCCAGCAGTGAAAGTGGGGGCACCAAAAACATTCAGTACTTC
-	TRBV28	TRBJ1-6	-	CASRNFLVSSNSPLHF	TGTGCCAGCAGGAATTTCCTAGTGTCCTCTAATTCACCCCTCCACTTT
-	TRBV19	TRBJ1-5	TRBD1	CASSIAGGQPQHF	TGTGCCAGTAGTATTGCAGGGGGACAGCCCCAGCATTTT
-	TRBV10-3	TRBJ2-6	-	CAISEPPRAGANVLTF	TGTGCCATCAGTGAGCCCCCCCGGGCTGGGGCCAACGTCCTGACTTTC
-	TRBV5-6	TRBJ2-7	TRBD1	CASSLGTGHLEQYF	TGTGCCAGCAGCTTGGGGACAGGGCACCTCGAGCAGTACTTC
few	TRBV11-3	TRBJ2-1	TRBD2	CASSLGTSVSEQFF	TGTGCCAGCAGCTTAGGGACTAGCGTGAGTGAGCAGTTCTTC
-	TRBV7-8	TRBJ2-1	TRBD2	CASSGKGLAGYNEQFF	TGTGCCAGCAGCGGGAAGGGACTAGCTGGCTACAATGAGCAGTTCTTC
-	TRBV29-1	TRBJ2-5	-	CSVAGGYETQYF	TGCAGCGTTGCTGGGGGGTATGAGACCCAGTACTTC
once	TRBV28	TRBJ2-7	-	CASSSTGTQSSYEQYF	TGTGCCAGCAGTTCCACCGGGACTCAGAGCTCCTACGAGCAGTACTTC
once	TRBV28	TRBJ2-3	TRBD2	CATLAGATDTQYF	TGTGCCACCCTAGCGGGAGCCACAGATACGCAGTATTTT
-	TRBV10-2	TRBJ1-1	-	CASSSAGILNTEAFF	TGCGCCAGCAGCAGCGCCGGGATACTGAACACTGAAGCTTTCTTT
-	TRBV7-2	TRBJ2-1	TRBD1	CASSLGGYRGRTGEQFF	TGTGCCAGCAGCTTAGGCGGTTACAGGGGGAGGACGGGGGAGCAGTTCTTC
-	TRBV29-1	TRBJ1-1	TRBD1	CSASKQGAREEAFF	TGCAGCGCCTCAAAACAGGGGGCAAGGGAGGAAGCTTTCTTT
-	TRBV7-9	TRBJ2-5	TRBD2	CASGGLAGGAQETQYF	TGTGCCAGCGGCGGACTAGCGGGAGGTGCGCAGGAGACCCAGTACTTC
-	TRBV19	TRBJ2-7	TRBD1	CASSIVGDSFYEQYF	TGTGCCAGTAGTATAGTAGGGGACAGCTTCTACGAGCAGTACTTC
-	TRBV11-3	TRBJ1-2	TRBD1	CASSLSQGQEIYGYTF	TGTGCCAGCAGCTTATCTCAAGGACAGGAAATTTATGGCTACACCTTC
-	TRBV25-1	TRBJ1-6	-	CASSDPFSYNSPLHF	TGTGCCAGCAGTGACCCATTCTCCTATAATTCACCCCTCCACTTT
-	TRBV7-8	TRBJ2-2	-	CASSLAGSLYSTGELFF	TGTGCCAGCAGCTTAGCGGGCAGCCTTTATAGCACCGGGGAGCTGTTTTTT
-	TRBV6-5	TRBJ2-1	TRBD2	CASSPRGGVNEQFF	TGTGCCAGCAGTCCCCGGGGGGGGGTTAATGAGCAGTTCTTC
-	TRBV7-9	TRBJ2-1	TRBD2	CASSLTSANSNEQFF	TGTGCCAGCAGCTTGACTAGCGCAAATTCCAATGAGCAGTTCTTC
-	TRBV19	TRBJ1-1	-	CASSAAQNTEAFF	TGTGCCAGTAGTGCGGCACAGAACACTGAAGCTTTCTTT
many	TRBV2	TRBJ2-5	-	CASSELLRETQYF	TGTGCCAGCAGTGAACTATTGCGGGAGACCCAGTACTTC
few	TRBV30	TRBJ2-3	-	CAWSPLRLADTQYF	TGTGCCTGGAGTCCCTTGAGGCTGGCAGATACGCAGTATTTT
-	TRBV6-5	TRBJ2-7	-	CASSLLRGPSYEQYF	TGTGCCAGCAGCTTACTCCGGGGTCCTTCCTACGAGCAGTACTTC
-	TRBV6-5	TRBJ1-2	TRBD1	CAGSTGDYGYTF	TGTGCCGGTTCAACAGGGGACTATGGCTACACCTTC
-	TRBV7-9	TRBJ1-4	-	CSSSLVGGAGEKLFF	TGTTCCAGCAGCTTAGTTGGGGGGGCTGGTGAAAAACTGTTTTTT
-	TRBV6-1	TRBJ2-3	TRBD2	CASSGRLAESTDTQYF	TGTGCCAGCAGTGGTCGGCTAGCGGAGAGCACAGATACGCAGTATTTT
-	TRBV9	TRBJ2-5	-	CASSPTETAMYQETQYF	TGTGCCAGCAGCCCCACGGAGACAGCTATGTACCAAGAGACCCAGTACTTC